The sample holds a few counts of the clone carrying this T cell receptor beta chain. Libraries were prepared by immunoSEQ multiplex PCR; TCRdb keeps only in-frame clonotypes and omits some of them. The sample has about 140,000 clones, roughly nine tenths seen once; the top ten hold 7.1%. The entry originates in a study of control samples from healthy donors and cancer patients. With V trimmed by 2 bases and J by 5 bases, 15 bases remained unmatched. Germline CDR1 and CDR2: SGHTA and FQGNSA. The CDR3 covers 17 residues. The specimen sequenced was blood. The TCR sequence derives from a young man in good health. J is TRBJ2-7 and V is TRBV7-2; 7 nucleotides agree with TRBD2. The CDR3 here is CASSLFNGGTTDHEQYF. The CDR3 DNA reads as TGTGCCAGCAGCTTATTCAACGGGGGGACCACTGATCACGAGCAGTACTTC.